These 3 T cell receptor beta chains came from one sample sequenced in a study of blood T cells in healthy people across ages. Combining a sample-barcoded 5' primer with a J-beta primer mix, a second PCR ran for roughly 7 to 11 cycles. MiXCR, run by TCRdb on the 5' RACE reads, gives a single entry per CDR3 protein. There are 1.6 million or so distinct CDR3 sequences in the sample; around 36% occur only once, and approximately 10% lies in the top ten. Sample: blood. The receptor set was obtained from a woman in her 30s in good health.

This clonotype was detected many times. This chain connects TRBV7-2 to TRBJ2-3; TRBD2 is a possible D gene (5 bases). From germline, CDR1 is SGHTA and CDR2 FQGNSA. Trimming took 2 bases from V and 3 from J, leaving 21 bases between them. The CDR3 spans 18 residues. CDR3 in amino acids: CASSLPLKSLAYTDTQYF. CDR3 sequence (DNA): TGTGCCAGCAGCTTACCGCTTAAATCGCTAGCCTATACAGATACGCAGTATTTT.

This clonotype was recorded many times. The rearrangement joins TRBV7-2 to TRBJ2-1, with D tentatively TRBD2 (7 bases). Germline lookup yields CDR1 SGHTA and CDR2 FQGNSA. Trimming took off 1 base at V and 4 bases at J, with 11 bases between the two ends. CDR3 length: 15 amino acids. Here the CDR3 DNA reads TGTGCCAGCAGCTTAGGGGGGGGCTTATACAATGAGCAGTTCTTC. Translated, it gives CASSLGGGLYNEQFF.

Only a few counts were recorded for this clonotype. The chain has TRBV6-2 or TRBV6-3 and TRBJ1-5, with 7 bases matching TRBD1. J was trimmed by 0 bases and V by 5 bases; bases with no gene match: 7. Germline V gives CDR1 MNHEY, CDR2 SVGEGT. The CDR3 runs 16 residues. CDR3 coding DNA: TGTGCCAGCAGTGCGGGACAGAGATATAGCAATCAGCCCCAGCATTTT. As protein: CASSAGQRYSNQPQHF.